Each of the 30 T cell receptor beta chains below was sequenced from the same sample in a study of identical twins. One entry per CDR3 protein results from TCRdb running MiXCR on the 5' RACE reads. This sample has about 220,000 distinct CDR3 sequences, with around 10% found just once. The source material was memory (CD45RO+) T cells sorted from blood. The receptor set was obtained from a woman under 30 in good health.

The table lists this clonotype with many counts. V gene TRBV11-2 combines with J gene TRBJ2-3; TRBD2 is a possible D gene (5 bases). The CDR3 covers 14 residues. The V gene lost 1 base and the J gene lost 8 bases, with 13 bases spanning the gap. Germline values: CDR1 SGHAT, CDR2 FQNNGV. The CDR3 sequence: CASSLALPGGTQYF. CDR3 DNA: TGTGCCAGCAGCTTAGCCCTCCCTGGAGGTACGCAGTATTTT.

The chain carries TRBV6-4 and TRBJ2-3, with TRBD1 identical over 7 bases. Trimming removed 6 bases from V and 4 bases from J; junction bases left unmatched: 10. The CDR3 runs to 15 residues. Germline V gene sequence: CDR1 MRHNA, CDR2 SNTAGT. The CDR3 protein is CASRTGSGGPDTQYF. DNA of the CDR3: TGTGCCAGCAGGACAGGGTCCGGCGGGCCAGATACGCAGTATTTT.

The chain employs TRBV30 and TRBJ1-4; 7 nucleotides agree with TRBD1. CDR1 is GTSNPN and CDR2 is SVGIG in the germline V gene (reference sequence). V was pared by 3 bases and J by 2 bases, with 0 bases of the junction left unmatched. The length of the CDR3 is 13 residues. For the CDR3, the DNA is TGTGCCTGGAGCAGGGGGACTAATGAAAAACTGTTTTTT. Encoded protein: CAWSRGTNEKLFF.

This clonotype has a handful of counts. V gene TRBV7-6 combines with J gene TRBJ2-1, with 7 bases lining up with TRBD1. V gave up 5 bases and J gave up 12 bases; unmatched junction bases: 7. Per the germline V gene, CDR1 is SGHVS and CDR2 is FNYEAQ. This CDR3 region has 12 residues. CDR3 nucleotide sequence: TGTGCCAGCAGCCCAGACAGGGTAGGGCAGTTCTTC. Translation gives CASSPDRVGQFF.

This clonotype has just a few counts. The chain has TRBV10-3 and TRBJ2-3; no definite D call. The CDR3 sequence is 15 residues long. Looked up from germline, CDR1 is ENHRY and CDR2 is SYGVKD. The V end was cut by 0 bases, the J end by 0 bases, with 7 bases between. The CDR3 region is CAISESRRSTDTQYF. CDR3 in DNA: TGTGCCATCAGTGAGTCTAGGCGGAGCACAGATACGCAGTATTTT.

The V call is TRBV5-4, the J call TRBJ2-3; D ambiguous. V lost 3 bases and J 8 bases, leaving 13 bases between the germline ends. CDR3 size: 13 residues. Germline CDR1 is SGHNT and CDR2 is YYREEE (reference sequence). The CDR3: CASSSGPPCTQYF. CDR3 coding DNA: TGTGCCAGCAGCTCTGGGCCCCCCTGTACGCAGTATTTT.

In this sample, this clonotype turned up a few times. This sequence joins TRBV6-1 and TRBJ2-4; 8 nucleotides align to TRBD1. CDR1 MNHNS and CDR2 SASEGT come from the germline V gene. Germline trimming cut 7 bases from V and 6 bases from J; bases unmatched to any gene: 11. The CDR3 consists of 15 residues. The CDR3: CASTRMGTGVNIQYF. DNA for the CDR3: TGTGCCAGCACCCGAATGGGGACAGGAGTAAACATTCAGTACTTC.

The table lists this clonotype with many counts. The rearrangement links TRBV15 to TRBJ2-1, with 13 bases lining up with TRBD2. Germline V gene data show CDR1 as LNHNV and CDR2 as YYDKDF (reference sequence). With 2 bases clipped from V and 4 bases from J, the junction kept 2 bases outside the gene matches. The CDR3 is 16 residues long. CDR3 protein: CATSRTSGRGYNEQFF. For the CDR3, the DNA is TGTGCCACCAGCAGAACTAGCGGGAGGGGTTACAATGAGCAGTTCTTC. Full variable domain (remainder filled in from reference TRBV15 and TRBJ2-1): DAMVIQNPRYQVTQFGKPVTLSCSQTLNHNVMYWYQQKSSQAPKLLFHYYDKDFNNEADTPDNFQSRRPNTSFCFLDIRSPGLGDTAMYLCATSRTSGRGYNEQFFGPGTRLTVL.

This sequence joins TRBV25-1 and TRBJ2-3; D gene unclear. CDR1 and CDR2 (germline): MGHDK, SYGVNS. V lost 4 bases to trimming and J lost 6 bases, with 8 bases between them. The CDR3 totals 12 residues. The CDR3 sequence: CASSGVVDTQYF. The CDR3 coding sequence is TGTGCCAGCAGTGGCGTGGTCGATACGCAGTATTTT. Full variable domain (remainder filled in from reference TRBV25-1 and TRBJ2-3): EADIYQTPRYLVIGTGKKITLECSQTMGHDKMYWYQQDPGMELHLIHYSYGVNSTEKGDLSSESTVSRIRTEHFPLTLESARPSHTSQYLCASSGVVDTQYFGPGTRLTVL.

Here the CDR3 reads CSATASLYGYTF. The DNA for the CDR3 is TGCAGTGCAACGGCTTCCTTATATGGCTACACCTTC. This chain joins TRBV20-1 and TRBJ1-2; D not certain. This CDR3 comprises 12 residues. The germline V and J ends were trimmed by 6 bases and 5 bases, with 13 bases remaining between them. The V gene's germline CDR1 is DFQATT and CDR2 SNEGSKA (reference sequence).

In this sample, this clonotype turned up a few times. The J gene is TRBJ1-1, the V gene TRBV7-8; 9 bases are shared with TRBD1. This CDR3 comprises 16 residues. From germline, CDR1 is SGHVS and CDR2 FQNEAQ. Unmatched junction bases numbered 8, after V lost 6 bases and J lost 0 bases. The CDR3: CASRDRGGGMNTEAFF. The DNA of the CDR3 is TGTGCCAGCAGGGACAGGGGTGGGGGAATGAACACTGAAGCTTTCTTT.

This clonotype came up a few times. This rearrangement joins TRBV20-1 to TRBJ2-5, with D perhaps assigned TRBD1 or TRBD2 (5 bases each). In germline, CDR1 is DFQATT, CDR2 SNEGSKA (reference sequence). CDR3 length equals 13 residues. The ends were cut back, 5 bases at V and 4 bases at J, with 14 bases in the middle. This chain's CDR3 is CSAGTAPGETQYF. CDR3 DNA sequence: TGCAGTGCTGGGACGGCCCCTGGAGAGACCCAGTACTTC.

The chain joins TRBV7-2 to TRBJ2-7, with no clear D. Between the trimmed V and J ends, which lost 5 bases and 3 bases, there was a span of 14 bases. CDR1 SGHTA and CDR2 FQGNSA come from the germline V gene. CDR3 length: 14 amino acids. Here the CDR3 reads CASSETGWDYEQYF. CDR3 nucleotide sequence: TGTGCCAGCAGCGAGACCGGGTGGGACTACGAGCAGTACTTC.

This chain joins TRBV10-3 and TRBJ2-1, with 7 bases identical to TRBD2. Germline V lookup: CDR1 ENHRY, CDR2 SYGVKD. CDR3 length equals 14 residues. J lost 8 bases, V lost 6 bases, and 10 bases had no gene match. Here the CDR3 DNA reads TGTGCCATCAGGGGACTACTCGAGGGTGATGAGCAGTTCTTC. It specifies CAIRGLLEGDEQFF.

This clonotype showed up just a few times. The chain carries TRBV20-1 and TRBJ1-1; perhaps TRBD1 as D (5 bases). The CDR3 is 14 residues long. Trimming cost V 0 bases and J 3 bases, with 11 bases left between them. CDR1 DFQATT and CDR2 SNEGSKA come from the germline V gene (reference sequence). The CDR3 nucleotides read TGCAGTGCTAGAGATTGGATGGGGGACACTGAAGCTTTCTTT. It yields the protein CSARDWMGDTEAFF.

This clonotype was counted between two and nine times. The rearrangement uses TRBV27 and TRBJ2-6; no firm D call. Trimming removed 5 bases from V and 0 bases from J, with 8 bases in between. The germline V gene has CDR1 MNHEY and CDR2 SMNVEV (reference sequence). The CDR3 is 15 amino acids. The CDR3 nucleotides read TGTGCCAGCAGTACACGGTACTCTGGGGCCAACGTCCTGACTTTC. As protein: CASSTRYSGANVLTF.

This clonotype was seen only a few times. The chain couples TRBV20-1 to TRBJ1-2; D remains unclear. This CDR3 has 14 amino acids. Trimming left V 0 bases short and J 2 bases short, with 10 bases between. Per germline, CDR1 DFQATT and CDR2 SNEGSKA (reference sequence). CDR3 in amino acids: CSARDLRGNYGYTF. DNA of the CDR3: TGCAGTGCTAGAGATCTCCGCGGGAACTATGGCTACACCTTC.

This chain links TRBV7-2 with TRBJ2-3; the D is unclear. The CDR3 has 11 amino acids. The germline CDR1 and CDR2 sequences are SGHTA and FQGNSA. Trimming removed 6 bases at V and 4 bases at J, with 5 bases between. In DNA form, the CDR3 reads TGTGCCAGCAGTCAATCAGATACGCAGTATTTT. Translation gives CASSQSDTQYF.

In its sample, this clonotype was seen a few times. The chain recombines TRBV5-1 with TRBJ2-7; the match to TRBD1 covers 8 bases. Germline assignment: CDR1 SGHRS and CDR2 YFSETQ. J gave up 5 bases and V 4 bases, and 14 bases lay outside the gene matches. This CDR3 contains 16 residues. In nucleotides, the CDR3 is TGCGCCAGCAGCCCCAAGACCGGACAGGGCCGCCACGAGCAGTACTTC. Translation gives CASSPKTGQGRHEQYF.

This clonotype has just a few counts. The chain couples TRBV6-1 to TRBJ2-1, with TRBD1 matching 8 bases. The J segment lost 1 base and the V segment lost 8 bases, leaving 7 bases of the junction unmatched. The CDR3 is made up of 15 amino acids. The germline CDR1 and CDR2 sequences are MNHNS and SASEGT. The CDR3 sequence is CASWVGQGSYNEQFF. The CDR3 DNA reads TGTGCCAGCTGGGTCGGACAGGGATCCTACAATGAGCAGTTCTTC.

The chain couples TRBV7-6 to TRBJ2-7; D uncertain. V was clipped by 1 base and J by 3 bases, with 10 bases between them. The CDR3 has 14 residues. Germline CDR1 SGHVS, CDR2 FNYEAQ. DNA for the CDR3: TGTGCCAGCAGCTTAGGAGGTCACGGCTACGAGCAGTACTTC. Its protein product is CASSLGGHGYEQYF.

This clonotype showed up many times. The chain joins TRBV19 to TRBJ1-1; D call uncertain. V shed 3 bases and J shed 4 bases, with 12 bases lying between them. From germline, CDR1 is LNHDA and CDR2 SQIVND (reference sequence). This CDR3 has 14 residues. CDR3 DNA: TGTGCCAGTAGTATCGGAGGTGTAAGCACTGAAGCTTTCTTT. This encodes CASSIGGVSTEAFF.

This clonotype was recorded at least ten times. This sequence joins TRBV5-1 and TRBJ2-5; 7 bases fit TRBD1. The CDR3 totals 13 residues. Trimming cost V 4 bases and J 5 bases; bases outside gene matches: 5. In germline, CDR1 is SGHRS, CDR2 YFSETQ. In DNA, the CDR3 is TGCGCCAGCAGCCCCGACAGGGTGGAGACCCAGTACTTC. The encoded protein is CASSPDRVETQYF.

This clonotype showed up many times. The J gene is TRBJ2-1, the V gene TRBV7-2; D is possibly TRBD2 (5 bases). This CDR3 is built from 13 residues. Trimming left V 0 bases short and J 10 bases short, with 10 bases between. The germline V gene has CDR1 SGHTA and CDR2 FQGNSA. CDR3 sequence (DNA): TGTGCCAGCAGCTTAGCGTTTGAGGGAGAGCAGTTCTTC. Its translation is CASSLAFEGEQFF.

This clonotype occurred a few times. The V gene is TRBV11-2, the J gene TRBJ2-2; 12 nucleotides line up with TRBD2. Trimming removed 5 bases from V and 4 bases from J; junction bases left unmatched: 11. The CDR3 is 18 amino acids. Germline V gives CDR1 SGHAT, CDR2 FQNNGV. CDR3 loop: CASSPVGLAGKVTGELFF. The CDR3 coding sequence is TGTGCCAGCAGCCCTGTAGGACTAGCGGGAAAAGTCACCGGGGAGCTGTTTTTT.

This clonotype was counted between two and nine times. DNA of the CDR3: TGTGCCAGCAGTTTAAGCAGTTACTCCTATAATTCACCCCTCCACTTT. This encodes CASSLSSYSYNSPLHF. V usage is TRBV12-3 or TRBV12-4 and J usage is TRBJ1-6, with D unclear. V lost 2 bases, J lost 0 bases, and 8 bases lay in between. This CDR3 spans 16 amino acids.

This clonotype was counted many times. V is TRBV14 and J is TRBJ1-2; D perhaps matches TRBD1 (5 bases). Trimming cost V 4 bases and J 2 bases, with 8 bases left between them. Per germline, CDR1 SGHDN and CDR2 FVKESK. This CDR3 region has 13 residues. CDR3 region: CASSRDRNYGYTF. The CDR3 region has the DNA TGTGCCAGCAGCCGGGACCGAAACTATGGCTACACCTTC.

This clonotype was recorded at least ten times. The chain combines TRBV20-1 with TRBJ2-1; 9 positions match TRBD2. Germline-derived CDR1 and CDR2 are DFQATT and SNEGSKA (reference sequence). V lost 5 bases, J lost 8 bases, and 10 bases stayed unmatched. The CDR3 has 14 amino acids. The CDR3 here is CSASGLASQYEQFF. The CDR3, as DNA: TGCAGTGCTTCGGGACTAGCCTCCCAATATGAGCAGTTCTTC.

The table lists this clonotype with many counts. The CDR3 region has the DNA TGTGCCAGCAGCAAGGAAGGGACCTTGAACACCGGGGAGCTGTTTTTT. Its protein is CASSKEGTLNTGELFF. The chain employs TRBV5-6 and TRBJ2-2; either TRBD1 or TRBD2 may supply D (5 bases each). The V gene's germline CDR1 is SGHDT and CDR2 YYEEEE. The CDR3 is 16 residues long. V dropped 4 bases and J dropped 1 base, with 14 bases sitting between them. Supplemented by reference TRBV5-6 and TRBJ2-2, the full variable domain reads DAGVTQSPTHLIKTRGQQVTLRCSPKSGHDTVSWYQQALGQGPQFIFQYYEEEERQRGNFPDRFSGHQFPNYSSELNVNALLLGDSALYLCASSKEGTLNTGELFFGEGSRLTVL.

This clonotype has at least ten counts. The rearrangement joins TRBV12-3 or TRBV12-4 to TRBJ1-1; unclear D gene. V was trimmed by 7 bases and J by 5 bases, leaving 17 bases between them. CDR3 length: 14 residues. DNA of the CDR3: TGTGCCAGCACTCCCTCCCGGGTAAAGACTGAAGCTTTCTTT. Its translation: CASTPSRVKTEAFF.